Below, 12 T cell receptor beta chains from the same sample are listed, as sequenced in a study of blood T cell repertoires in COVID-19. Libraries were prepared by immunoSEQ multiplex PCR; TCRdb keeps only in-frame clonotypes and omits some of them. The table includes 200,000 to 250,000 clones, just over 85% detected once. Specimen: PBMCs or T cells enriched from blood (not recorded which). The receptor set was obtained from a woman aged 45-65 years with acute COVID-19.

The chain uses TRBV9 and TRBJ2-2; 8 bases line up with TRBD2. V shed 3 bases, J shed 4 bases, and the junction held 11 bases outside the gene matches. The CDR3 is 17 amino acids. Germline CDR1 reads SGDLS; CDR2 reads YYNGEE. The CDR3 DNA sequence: TGTGCCAGCAGCGCCCCGGGGGGGCAGACCAGCACCGGGGAGCTGTTTTTT. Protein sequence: CASSAPGGQTSTGELFF.

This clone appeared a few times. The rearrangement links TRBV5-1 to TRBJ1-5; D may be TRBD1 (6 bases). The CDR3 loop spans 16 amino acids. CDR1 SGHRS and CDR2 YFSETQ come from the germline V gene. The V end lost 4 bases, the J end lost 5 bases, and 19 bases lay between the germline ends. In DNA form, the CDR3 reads TGCGCCAGCAGCCCGGGGGAGGGGGGCGGCTATCAGCCCCAGCATTTT. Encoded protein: CASSPGEGGGYQPQHF. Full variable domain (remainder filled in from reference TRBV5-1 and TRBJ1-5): KAGVTQTPRYLIKTRGQQVTLSCSPISGHRSVSWYQQTPGQGLQFLFEYFSETQRNKGNFPGRFSGRQFSNSRSEMNVSTLELGDSALYLCASSPGEGGGYQPQHFGDGTRLSIL.

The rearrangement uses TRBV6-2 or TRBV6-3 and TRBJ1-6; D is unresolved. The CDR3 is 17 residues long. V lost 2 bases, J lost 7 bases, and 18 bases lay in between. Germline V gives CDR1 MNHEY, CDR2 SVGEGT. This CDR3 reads CASSYSSGRVQNSPLHF. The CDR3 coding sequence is TGTGCCAGCAGTTACAGTAGCGGACGGGTCCAGAATTCACCCCTCCACTTT.

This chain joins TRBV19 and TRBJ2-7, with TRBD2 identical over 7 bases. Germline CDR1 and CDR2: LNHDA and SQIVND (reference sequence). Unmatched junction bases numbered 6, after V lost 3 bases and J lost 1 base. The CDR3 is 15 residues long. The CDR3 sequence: CASSMGGAASYEQYF. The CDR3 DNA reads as TGTGCCAGTAGTATGGGAGGGGCAGCTTCCTACGAGCAGTACTTC.

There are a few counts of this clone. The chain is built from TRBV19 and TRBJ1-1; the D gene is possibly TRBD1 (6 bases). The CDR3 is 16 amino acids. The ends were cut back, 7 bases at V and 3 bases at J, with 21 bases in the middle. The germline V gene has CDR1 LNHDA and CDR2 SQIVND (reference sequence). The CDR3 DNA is TGTGCCAGTACCATCTCGTCGGGCAGGGGTGACACTGAAGCTTTCTTT. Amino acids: CASTISSGRGDTEAFF.

This chain's CDR3 is CASSDPGLAGFTDTQYF. The CDR3 coding sequence is TGTGCCAGCAGTGACCCGGGACTAGCGGGCTTCACAGATACGCAGTATTTT. The chain uses TRBV6-1 and TRBJ2-3, with 12 positions matching TRBD2. Per the germline V gene, CDR1 is MNHNS and CDR2 is SASEGT. The CDR3 runs 17 residues. V shed 3 bases and J 2 bases; nucleotides not matched to a gene: 6.

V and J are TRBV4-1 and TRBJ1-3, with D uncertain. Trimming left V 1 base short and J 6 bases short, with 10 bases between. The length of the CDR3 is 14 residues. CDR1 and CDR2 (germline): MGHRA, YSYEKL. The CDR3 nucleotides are TGCGCCAGCAGCCAAGGGAGAGGTATAAACACCATATATTTT. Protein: CASSQGRGINTIYF.

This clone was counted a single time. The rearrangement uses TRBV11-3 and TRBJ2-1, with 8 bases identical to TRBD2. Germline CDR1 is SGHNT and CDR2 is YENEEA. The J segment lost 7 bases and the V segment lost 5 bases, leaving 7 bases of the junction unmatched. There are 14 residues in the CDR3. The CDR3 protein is CASSNPGLGNEQFF. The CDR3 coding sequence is TGTGCCAGCAGCAATCCGGGACTAGGGAATGAGCAGTTCTTC.

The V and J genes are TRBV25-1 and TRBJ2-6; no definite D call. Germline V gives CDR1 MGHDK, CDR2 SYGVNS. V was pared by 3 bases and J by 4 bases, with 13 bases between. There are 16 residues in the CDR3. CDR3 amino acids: CASSDQLSPGANVLTF. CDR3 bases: TGTGCCAGCAGTGACCAACTAAGCCCCGGGGCCAACGTCCTGACTTTC. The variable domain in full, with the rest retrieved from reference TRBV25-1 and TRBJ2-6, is EADIYQTPRYLVIGTGKKITLECSQTMGHDKMYWYQQDPGMELHLIHYSYGVNSTEKGDLSSESTVSRIRTEHFPLTLESARPSHTSQYLCASSDQLSPGANVLTFGAGSRLTVL.

The chain's CDR3 is CASSLGGLNTGELFF. The DNA of the CDR3 is TGTGCCAGCAGCTTGGGCGGGTTGAACACCGGGGAGCTGTTTTTT. This chain uses TRBV5-8 with TRBJ2-2; TRBD2 might be the D (5 bases). V gave up 0 bases and J gave up 1 base, with 7 bases separating them. Germline assignment: CDR1 SGHTS and CDR2 YDEGEE. The CDR3 is made up of 15 amino acids.

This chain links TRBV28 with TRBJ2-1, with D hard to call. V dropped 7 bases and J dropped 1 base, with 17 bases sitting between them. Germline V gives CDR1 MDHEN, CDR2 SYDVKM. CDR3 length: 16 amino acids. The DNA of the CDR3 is TGTGCCAGCAAAAGAATAGTCCGCCTTTCCTACAATGAGCAGTTCTTC. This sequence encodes CASKRIVRLSYNEQFF.

For the CDR3, the DNA is TGTGCCAGCAATATCCCGGGACAGGGGGCTTACGAGCAGTACTTC. This gives the protein CASNIPGQGAYEQYF. The rearrangement links TRBV28 to TRBJ2-7, with 12 bases lining up with TRBD1. Germline CDR1 MDHEN, CDR2 SYDVKM. V was clipped by 7 bases and J by 4 bases; unmatched bases: 8. The CDR3 is 15 amino acids.